This record concerns one TCR beta chain sequence. What this receptor recognizes is not known. The sample holds no much larger clone one base away, and base qualities are not on file. This sample is drawn from a study of control samples from healthy donors and cancer patients (dated by TCRdb to 2018 to 2020). The library was produced with the immunoSEQ multiplex PCR assay. TCRdb took over this immuneACCESS table, retaining in-frame rearrangements with V and J assigned. Such tables are incomplete; in checked studies, under half of the missing clones stem from an unresolved V gene, and the remainder is unexplained. For this sample there are a few hundred thousand clones; 80% to 95% appear just once. The top ten clones comprise around 6.4% of the sample. V is clipped by 3 bases and J by 0 bases, and the sequence between their germline boundaries is 9 bases long. The CDR3 has 15 amino acids, counting the end cysteine and phenylalanine. Of the read, only the CDR3 DNA is kept; its 45 bases are in frame from base 1. Sequences MNHEY (CDR1) and SVGAGI (CDR2) are obtained from the germline V gene.

The sequenced material came from PBMCs. The receptor comes from a man aged 40-49 years with head and neck cancer. The chain is assembled from TRBV6-5 and TRBJ1-3; the D gene assignment is ambiguous. The CDR3 region has the sequence CASSYLGISGNTIYF. DNA sequence: TGTGCCAGCAGTTATCTGGGGATCTCTGGAAACACCATATATTTT.